Listed below are T cell receptor beta chains from one sample, sequenced in a study of early T cells in non-severe SARS-CoV-2 infection. TCRdb reanalysed the 5' RACE reads using MiXCR and keeps one entry per CDR3 protein. The sample has tens of thousands of distinct CDR3 sequences, 6% to 7% seen once. The sample was whole blood. These receptors were taken from an adult who was a healthcare worker with PCR-confirmed SARS-CoV-2 infection or an uninfected control (not recorded which). Each CDR3 is given with its conserved first and last residue. Each record gives: V gene, CDR3 length, J gene, clone size, D gene, CDR3 DNA, CDR3 protein. D genes are given only for firm matches. Clone size, where shown, is once, few, many, or a class for clones that have expanded.

>TRBV2|13|TRBJ2-7|NA|TRBD2
TGTGCCAGCAGTGGAGCGGGAGGGTACGAGCAGTACTTC
CASSGAGGYEQYF
>TRBV5-1|14|TRBJ1-1|many|TRBD1
TGCGCCAGCAGCCCATTGGACAGGGAAAGTGAAGCTTTCTTT
CASSPLDRESEAFF
>TRBV11-2|13|TRBJ2-1|many|TRBD2
TGTGCCAGCAGCTTAGGACTAGCCGCTGAGCAGTTCTTC
CASSLGLAAEQFF
>TRBV20-1|13|TRBJ1-4|many|TRBD1
TGCAGTGCAACCGGGACAGGGAATGAAAAACTGTTTTTT
CSATGTGNEKLFF
>TRBV6-5|15|TRBJ1-2|many|NA
TGTGCCAGCCGTACCTCTGAGGCGCCCAACTATGGCTACACCTTC
CASRTSEAPNYGYTF
>TRBV9|15|TRBJ2-1|medium-sized|TRBD2
TGTGCCAGCAGCTCTAGCGGGAAACTCTACAATGAGCAGTTCTTC
CASSSSGKLYNEQFF
>TRBV6-5|16|TRBJ2-7|few|TRBD1
TGTGCCAGCAGTTACACCGCGACAGGGGGCACCTACGAGCAGTACTTC
CASSYTATGGTYEQYF
>TRBV29-1|16|TRBJ2-7|many|TRBD1
TGCAGCGTTGACAGGCGAGACGGGACAGGGGCCCTTGAGCAGTACTTC
CSVDRRDGTGALEQYF
>TRBV29-1|15|TRBJ2-2|NA|TRBD1
TGCAGCGTTCTCAAGGGACAGGGGTTTACGGGGGAGCTGTTTTTT
CSVLKGQGFTGELFF
>TRBV6-1|16|TRBJ2-7|NA|NA
TGTGCCAGCACTCCCGCGGGACACCTTGGAAATTACGAGCAGTACTTC
CASTPAGHLGNYEQYF
>TRBV29-1|13|TRBJ1-3|NA|TRBD1
TGCAGCGTCGGGGCTCAGGGGGAAAACACCATATATTTT
CSVGAQGENTIYF
>TRBV4-1|15|TRBJ2-5|few|TRBD1
TGCGCCAGCAGCCAGACGGGACAGGGCCAAGAGACCCAGTACTTC
CASSQTGQGQETQYF
>TRBV27|16|TRBJ1-4|NA|NA
TGTGCCAGCAGCGACAGCGAGGTCACTATGGGGGAAAAACTGTTTTTT
CASSDSEVTMGEKLFF
>TRBV18|15|TRBJ2-1|few|TRBD1
TGTGCCAGCTCACCGGACAGGGGACCTTACAATGAGCAGTTCTTC
CASSPDRGPYNEQFF
>TRBV20-1|14|TRBJ2-1|medium-sized|NA
TGCAGTGCTGGGGGGTCTAGCTCCTACAATGAGCAGTTCTTC
CSAGGSSSYNEQFF
>TRBV30|12|TRBJ1-6|many|NA
TGTGCCGGGAGATCGCCAAATTCACCCCTCCACTTT
CAGRSPNSPLHF
>TRBV5-5|15|TRBJ2-1|many|NA
TGTGCCAGCAGCTTCCTAACGGGAGCTAGCAATGAGCAGTTCTTC
CASSFLTGASNEQFF
>TRBV18|15|TRBJ1-5|many|NA
TGTGCCAGCTCACTAGGGGCCTTTGGCAATCAGCCCCAGCATTTT
CASSLGAFGNQPQHF
>TRBV7-2|13|TRBJ2-7|many|TRBD2
TGTGCCAGCAGCTCAACTAGCGGGTACGAGCAGTACTTC
CASSSTSGYEQYF
>TRBV30|15|TRBJ1-1|many|TRBD1
TGTGCCTGGAGTGGGGACAGGGTAGCTAACACTGAAGCTTTCTTT
CAWSGDRVANTEAFF
>TRBV12-3/TRBV12-4|16|TRBJ1-5|many|TRBD1
TGTGCCAGCAGTGTTTCAGGGGGGAGGAGCAATCAGCCCCAGCATTTT
CASSVSGGRSNQPQHF
>TRBV6-5|12|TRBJ2-5|few|NA
TGTGCCAGCAGTTACTTGAGGGGGGCCCAGTACTTC
CASSYLRGAQYF
>TRBV18|15|TRBJ1-2|many|NA
TGTGCCAGCTCACCAGAGTCGGGGGGCGCCTATGGCTACACCTTC
CASSPESGGAYGYTF
>TRBV20-1|17|TRBJ2-1|few|TRBD2
TGCAGTGCTAGAGCCATGCGCGGGAGAATCTCCTACAATGAGCAGTTCTTC
CSARAMRGRISYNEQFF
>TRBV27|15|TRBJ2-1|many|NA
TGTGCCAGCAGTTTATCCGGCCGGTGGGGTAATGAGCAGTTCTTC
CASSLSGRWGNEQFF
>TRBV28|14|TRBJ2-7|once|TRBD2
TGTGCCAGCAGGCCAGCGGGGGACTCCTACGAGCAGTACTTC
CASRPAGDSYEQYF
>TRBV7-2|15|TRBJ2-3|NA|TRBD2
TGTGCCAGCAGTTTGACTAGCGGGTACACAGATACGCAGTATTTT
CASSLTSGYTDTQYF
>TRBV6-4|19|TRBJ2-5|many|TRBD2
TGTGCCAGCAGTGACCCCAGGGCCCGACTAGCGGGAGTGAAAGAGACCCAGTACTTC
CASSDPRARLAGVKETQYF
>TRBV7-2|12|TRBJ2-7|NA|NA
TGTGCCAGCAGCCCGGAAACCTACGAGCAGTACTTC
CASSPETYEQYF
>TRBV15|15|TRBJ2-5|NA|TRBD2
TGTGCCACCCAGTCCACTAGCGTTCTACAAGAGACCCAGTACTTC
CATQSTSVLQETQYF